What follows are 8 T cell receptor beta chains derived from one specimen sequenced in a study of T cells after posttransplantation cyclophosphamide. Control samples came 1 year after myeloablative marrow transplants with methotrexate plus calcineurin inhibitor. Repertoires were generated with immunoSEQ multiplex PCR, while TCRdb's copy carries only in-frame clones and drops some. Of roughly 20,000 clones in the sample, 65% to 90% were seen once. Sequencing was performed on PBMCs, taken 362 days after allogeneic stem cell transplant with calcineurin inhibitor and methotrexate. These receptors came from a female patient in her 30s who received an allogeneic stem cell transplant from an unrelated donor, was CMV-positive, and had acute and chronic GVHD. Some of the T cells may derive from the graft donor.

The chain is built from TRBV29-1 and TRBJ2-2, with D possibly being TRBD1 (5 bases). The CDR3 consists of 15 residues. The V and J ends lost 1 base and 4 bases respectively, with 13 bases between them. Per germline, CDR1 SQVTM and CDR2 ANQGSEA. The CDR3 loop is CSVEGEGAGTGELFF. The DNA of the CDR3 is TGCAGCGTTGAAGGAGAAGGGGCAGGCACCGGGGAGCTGTTTTTT.

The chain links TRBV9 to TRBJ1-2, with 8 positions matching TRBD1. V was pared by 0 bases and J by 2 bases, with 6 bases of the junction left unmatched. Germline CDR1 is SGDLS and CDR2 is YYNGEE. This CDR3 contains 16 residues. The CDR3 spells CASSVDWTGINYGYTF. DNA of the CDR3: TGTGCCAGCAGCGTAGATTGGACAGGGATCAACTATGGCTACACCTTC. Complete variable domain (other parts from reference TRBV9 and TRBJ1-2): DSGVTQTPKHLITATGQRVTLRCSPRSGDLSVYWYQQSLDQGLQFLIQYYNGEERAKGNILERFSAQQFPDLHSELNLSSLELGDSALYFCASSVDWTGINYGYTFGSGTRLTVV.

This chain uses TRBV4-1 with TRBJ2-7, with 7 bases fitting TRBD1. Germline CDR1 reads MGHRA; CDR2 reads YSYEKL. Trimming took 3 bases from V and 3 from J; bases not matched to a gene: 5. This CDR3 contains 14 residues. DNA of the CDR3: TGCGCCAGCAGCCACCCAGGGGGTTACTACGAGCAGTACTTC. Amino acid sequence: CASSHPGGYYEQYF.

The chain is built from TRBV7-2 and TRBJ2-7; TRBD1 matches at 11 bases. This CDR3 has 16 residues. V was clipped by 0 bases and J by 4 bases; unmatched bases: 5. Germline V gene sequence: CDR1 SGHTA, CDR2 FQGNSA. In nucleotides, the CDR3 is TGTGCCAGCAGCTTAGCGTCAGGGACAGGGGGATACGAGCAGTACTTC. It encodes CASSLASGTGGYEQYF.

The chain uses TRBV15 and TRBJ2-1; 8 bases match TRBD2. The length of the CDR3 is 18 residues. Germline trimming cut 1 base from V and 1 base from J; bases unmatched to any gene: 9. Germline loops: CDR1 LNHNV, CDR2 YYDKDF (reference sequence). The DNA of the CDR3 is TGTGCCACCAGCAGAGGAGGGCCGGGACTAGGGTCCTACAATGAGCAGTTCTTC. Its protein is CATSRGGPGLGSYNEQFF.

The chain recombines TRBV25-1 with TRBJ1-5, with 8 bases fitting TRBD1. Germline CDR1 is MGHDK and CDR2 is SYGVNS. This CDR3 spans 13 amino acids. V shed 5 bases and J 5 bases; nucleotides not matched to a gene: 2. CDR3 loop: CASSTGGHQPQHF. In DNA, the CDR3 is TGTGCCAGCAGTACAGGGGGGCATCAGCCCCAGCATTTT. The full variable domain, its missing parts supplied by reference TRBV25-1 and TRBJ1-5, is EADIYQTPRYLVIGTGKKITLECSQTMGHDKMYWYQQDPGMELHLIHYSYGVNSTEKGDLSSESTVSRIRTEHFPLTLESARPSHTSQYLCASSTGGHQPQHFGDGTRLSIL.

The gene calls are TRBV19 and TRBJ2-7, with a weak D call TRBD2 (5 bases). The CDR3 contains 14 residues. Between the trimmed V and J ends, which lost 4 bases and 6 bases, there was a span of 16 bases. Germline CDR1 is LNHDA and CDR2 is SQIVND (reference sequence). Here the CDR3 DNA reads TGTGCCAGTAGTAAAGGGAGCGCGGCAGGCGAGCAGTACTTC. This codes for CASSKGSAAGEQYF.

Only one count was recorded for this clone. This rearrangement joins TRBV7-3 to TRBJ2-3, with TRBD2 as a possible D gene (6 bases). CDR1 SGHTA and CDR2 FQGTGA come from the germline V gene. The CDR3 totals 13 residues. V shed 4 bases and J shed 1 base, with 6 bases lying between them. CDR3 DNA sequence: TGTGCCAGCAGCTGGGGGGGCACAGATACGCAGTATTTT. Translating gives CASSWGGTDTQYF. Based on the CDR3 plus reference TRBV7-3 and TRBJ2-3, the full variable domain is GAGVSQTPSNKVTEKGKYVELRCDPISGHTALYWYRQSLGQGPEFLIYFQGTGAADDSGLPNDRFFAVRPEGSVSTLKIQRTERGDSAVYLCASSWGGTDTQYFGPGTRLTVL.